The 28 T cell receptor beta chains below all came from one sample that was sequenced in a study of blood T cell repertoires in COVID-19. Method: immunoSEQ multiplex PCR; TCRdb's copy keeps in-frame clones and lacks some. Among about 130,000 clones listed, around 83% were seen once. The specimen sequenced was peripheral blood. These TCRs come from a woman older than 75 with acute or convalescent COVID-19.

Details on this clone: Other DNA sequences from this sample encode an identical CDR3 as well. The chain joins TRBV29-1 to TRBJ2-5, with 9 bases that match TRBD1. The germline CDR1 and CDR2 sequences are SQVTM and ANQGSEA. With 1 base clipped from V and 2 bases from J, the junction kept 5 bases outside the gene matches. The CDR3 sequence is 15 residues long. The CDR3 bases are TGCAGCGTTGAAGGGGGGGACAGGGTACAAGAGACCCAGTACTTC. It translates to CSVEGGDRVQETQYF.

The CDR3, as DNA: TGTGCCAGCAGTACTCCGGGACAGGGGGGTCAGCCCCAGCATTTT. It yields the protein CASSTPGQGGQPQHF. The gene calls are TRBV6-5 and TRBJ1-5; 11 nucleotides match TRBD1. CDR3 length equals 15 residues. J gave up 6 bases and V 5 bases, and 6 bases lay outside the gene matches. Germline loops: CDR1 MNHEY, CDR2 SVGAGI.

The gene calls are TRBV5-1 and TRBJ1-4; a possible D gene is TRBD1 (5 bases). Deletions cut 0 bases from V and 1 base from J, with 13 bases between. CDR3 size: 17 residues. Looked up from germline, CDR1 is SGHRS and CDR2 is YFSETQ. The CDR3 loop reads CASSLGGGTLTNEKLFF. The CDR3 DNA sequence: TGCGCCAGCAGCTTGGGAGGCGGGACCTTAACTAATGAAAAACTGTTTTTT.

This clone occurred a few times. The rearrangement joins TRBV27 to TRBJ1-5; the D gene is possibly TRBD1 (5 bases). The V end lost 4 bases, the J end lost 11 bases, and 15 bases lay between the germline ends. The V gene's germline CDR1 is MNHEY and CDR2 SMNVEV (reference sequence). This CDR3 is built from 13 residues. This CDR3 is CASSSGASSSQHF. The CDR3, as DNA: TGTGCCAGCAGTTCTGGGGCCAGCTCGTCCCAGCATTTT.

This clone was counted once. The V call is TRBV9, the J call TRBJ2-1, with 9 nucleotides matching TRBD1. The CDR3 is 16 amino acids. The germline V gene has CDR1 SGDLS and CDR2 YYNGEE. The junction had 4 bases not matched to a gene; V was cut back by 3 bases and J by 0 bases. The CDR3 here is CASSETGGGSYNEQFF. DNA of the CDR3: TGTGCCAGCAGCGAGACAGGGGGAGGCTCCTACAATGAGCAGTTCTTC.

The chain recombines TRBV3-1 (or the pseudogene TRBV3-2) with TRBJ2-3; D is unresolved. Germline-derived CDR1 and CDR2 are LGHDT and YNNKEL (reference sequence). The CDR3 length is 15 residues. With 2 bases removed from V and 0 bases from J, the gap between germline ends came to 9 bases. The CDR3 loop is CASSQRVTSTDTQYF. DNA of the CDR3: TGTGCCAGCAGCCAACGGGTTACTAGCACAGATACGCAGTATTTT.

This chain links TRBV4-3 with TRBJ2-1, with 11 positions matching TRBD2. Germline V CDR1 and CDR2: LGHNA, YSLEER. CDR3 length: 16 amino acids. V lost 0 bases and J lost 7; bases outside the gene matches: 5. DNA of the CDR3: TGCGCCAGCAGCCAAGAAGGGTTAGCGGGGGGGAATGAGCAGTTCTTC. Protein: CASSQEGLAGGNEQFF.

The count of this clone is one. For the CDR3, the DNA is TGTGCCAGCAGGCTGGGACAGGAGGGCAACTATGGCTACACCTTC. Amino acids: CASRLGQEGNYGYTF. The genes are TRBV2 and TRBJ1-2, with 8 nucleotides matching TRBD1. CDR1 SNHLY and CDR2 FYNNEI come from the germline V gene. The CDR3 runs to 15 residues. Germline trimming cut 6 bases from V and 2 bases from J; bases unmatched to any gene: 8. The variable domain in full, completed from reference TRBV2 and TRBJ1-2, reads EPEVTQTPSHQVTQMGQEVILRCVPISNHLYFYWYRQILGQKVEFLVSFYNNEISEKSEIFDDQFSVERPDGSNFTLKIRSTKLEDSAMYFCASRLGQEGNYGYTFGSGTRLTVV.

This clone has a handful of counts. The CDR3 nucleotides are TGTGCCAGCTCACCACCGGACAGGGCGAACACCGGGGAGCTGTTTTTT. It specifies CASSPPDRANTGELFF. This chain uses TRBV18 with TRBJ2-2; 8 bases are shared with TRBD1. J lost 0 bases, V lost 0 bases, and 0 bases had no gene match. The CDR3 is 16 residues long. Per germline, CDR1 KGHSH and CDR2 LQKENI.

The chain uses TRBV30 and TRBJ2-3; TRBD2 is a possible D gene (6 bases). Germline V gives CDR1 GTSNPN, CDR2 SVGIG (reference sequence). V gave up 1 base and J gave up 2 bases, with 10 bases separating them. The CDR3 is made up of 14 amino acids. The CDR3: CAWSEGLLTDTQYF. The CDR3 coding sequence is TGTGCCTGGAGTGAGGGACTCCTCACAGATACGCAGTATTTT. Variable domain in full (rest from reference TRBV30 and TRBJ2-3): SQTIHQWPATLVQPVGSPLSLECTVEGTSNPNLYWYRQAAGRGLQLLFYSVGIGQISSEVPQNLSASRPQDRQFILSSKKLLLSDSGFYLCAWSEGLLTDTQYFGPGTRLTVL.

This chain connects TRBV19 to TRBJ2-1; 8 bases align to TRBD1. V was pared by 6 bases and J by 4 bases, with 11 bases of the junction left unmatched. The CDR3 is made up of 16 amino acids. Germline CDR1 is LNHDA and CDR2 is SQIVND (reference sequence). This CDR3 reads CASRSAGGATYNEQFF. The CDR3 nucleotides read TGTGCCAGTAGATCCGCAGGGGGCGCGACATACAATGAGCAGTTCTTC.

The chain couples TRBV9 to TRBJ1-1, with 7 bases that match TRBD1. J was trimmed by 1 base and V by 6 bases; bases with no gene match: 6. Germline V gene sequence: CDR1 SGDLS, CDR2 YYNGEE. The length of the CDR3 is 14 residues. The CDR3 spells CASNVGQPNTEAFF. The CDR3 nucleotides are TGTGCCAGCAACGTGGGACAGCCGAACACTGAAGCTTTCTTT. The whole variable domain, filled in from reference TRBV9 and TRBJ1-1, reads DSGVTQTPKHLITATGQRVTLRCSPRSGDLSVYWYQQSLDQGLQFLIQYYNGEERAKGNILERFSAQQFPDLHSELNLSSLELGDSALYFCASNVGQPNTEAFFGQGTRLTVV.

The V call is TRBV2, the J call TRBJ1-2; TRBD1 agrees at 7 bases. This CDR3 spans 15 amino acids. The V segment lost 1 base and the J segment 2 bases; nucleotides outside the gene matches: 4. CDR1 and CDR2 (germline): SNHLY, FYNNEI. The DNA of the CDR3 is TGTGCCAGCAGTGAAGAAACAGGGGTGAACTATGGCTACACCTTC. Protein sequence: CASSEETGVNYGYTF.

This rearrangement joins TRBV7-3 to TRBJ2-1; 10 bases are shared with TRBD2. Germline CDR1 SGHTA, CDR2 FQGTGA. V was clipped by 5 bases and J by 4 bases; unmatched bases: 2. This CDR3 has 14 residues. The CDR3 loop reads CASSRTSGYNEQFF. In DNA form, the CDR3 reads TGTGCCAGCAGCCGGACTAGCGGATACAATGAGCAGTTCTTC.

The chain links TRBV7-9 to TRBJ2-7, with 7 bases that match TRBD1. CDR1 is SEHNR, CDR2 FQNEAQ, per germline (reference sequence). J gave up 3 bases and V 4 bases, and 9 bases lay outside the gene matches. This CDR3 has 15 residues. The CDR3, as DNA: TGTGCCAGCAGCTCCCGAGACAGGGAAGACTACGAGCAGTACTTC. This codes for CASSSRDREDYEQYF.

This clone turned up a few times. The CDR3 sequence: CAWSRGLYGRSYNSPLHF. The CDR3 DNA reads TGTGCCTGGAGTAGGGGGCTCTACGGGCGCTCCTATAATTCACCCCTCCACTTT. The chain uses TRBV30 and TRBJ1-6; 7 bases align to TRBD1. The CDR3 consists of 18 residues. The germline CDR1 and CDR2 sequences are GTSNPN and SVGIG (reference sequence). The V and J ends lost 2 bases and 0 bases, in that order; junction bases with no gene match: 10. Full variable domain (rest looked up from reference TRBV30 and TRBJ1-6): SQTIHQWPATLVQPVGSPLSLECTVEGTSNPNLYWYRQAAGRGLQLLFYSVGIGQISSEVPQNLSASRPQDRQFILSSKKLLLSDSGFYLCAWSRGLYGRSYNSPLHFGNGTRLTVT.

The chain combines TRBV4-1 with TRBJ1-1; D is uncertain. The CDR3 runs to 11 residues. V lost 4 bases to trimming and J lost 7 bases, with 7 bases between them. Germline V CDR1 and CDR2: MGHRA, YSYEKL. The CDR3 loop reads CASSLRSEAFF. CDR3 DNA sequence: TGCGCCAGCAGCCTACGGAGTGAAGCTTTCTTT.

The chain has TRBV30 and TRBJ1-2; possible D gene TRBD1, 6 bases. The CDR3 length is 15 residues. V was cut by 4 bases and J by 8 bases, with 23 bases left in between. The V gene's germline CDR1 is GTSNPN and CDR2 SVGIG (reference sequence). This chain's CDR3 is CAWNQNPGTLEGYTF. As DNA, the CDR3 is TGTGCCTGGAACCAAAACCCAGGGACACTTGAGGGCTACACCTTC.

The chain is built from TRBV12-3 or TRBV12-4 and TRBJ1-6, with a tentative D call TRBD1 (5 bases). The CDR3 spans 12 residues. V lost 7 bases to trimming and J lost 13 bases, with 14 bases between them. The CDR3 spells CASTLGLRPLHF. CDR3 coding DNA: TGTGCCAGCACCTTGGGGCTACGGCCCCTCCACTTT.

J is TRBJ1-6 and V is TRBV28, with D possibly being TRBD1 (5 bases). Trimming took off 2 bases at V and 7 bases at J, with 12 bases between the two ends. Germline assignment: CDR1 MDHEN and CDR2 SYDVKM. CDR3 length equals 15 residues. The CDR3 nucleotides read TGTGCCAGCAGTTTAGGGGCAAGGGGAAATTCACCCCTCCACTTT. As protein: CASSLGARGNSPLHF.

V usage is TRBV19 and J usage is TRBJ1-1; perhaps TRBD1 as D (6 bases). The CDR3 consists of 15 residues. Germline CDR1 and CDR2: LNHDA and SQIVND (reference sequence). Trimming pared 5 bases from V and 0 bases from J, leaving 13 bases between. This CDR3 is CASSPTGTMNTEAFF. CDR3 DNA sequence: TGTGCCAGTAGTCCCACCGGGACAATGAACACTGAAGCTTTCTTT.

This rearrangement joins TRBV9 to TRBJ2-5; the match to TRBD2 covers 8 bases. Germline lookup yields CDR1 SGDLS and CDR2 YYNGEE. The junction had 2 bases not matched to a gene; V was cut back by 0 bases and J by 7 bases. The CDR3 is made up of 13 amino acids. CDR3 protein: CASSVAGGRTQYF. The CDR3 DNA follows: TGTGCCAGCAGCGTAGCGGGGGGGCGGACCCAGTACTTC.

The gene calls are TRBV5-4 and TRBJ1-4, with 9 bases fitting TRBD1. CDR1 and CDR2 (germline): SGHNT, YYREEE (reference sequence). V lost 1 base and J lost 8; bases outside the gene matches: 6. The CDR3 totals 15 residues. The CDR3 DNA sequence: TGTGCCAGCAGCTTGTCGGGACAGGGTAGAGAAAAACTGTTTTTT. Encoded protein: CASSLSGQGREKLFF.

This clone was seen a few times. J is TRBJ1-4 and V is TRBV5-1, with a tentative D call TRBD1 (6 bases). Germline-derived CDR1 and CDR2 are SGHRS and YFSETQ. The CDR3 has 14 residues. Trimming stripped 4 bases from V and 9 bases from J, with 16 bases between. The CDR3, as DNA: TGCGCCAGCAGCGCGGACACAGGGATGAAAAAACTGTTTTTT. Translated, it gives CASSADTGMKKLFF.

CDR3 residues: CASSPPSARGGELFF. In nucleotides, the CDR3 is TGTGCCAGCTCACCACCTTCCGCTCGCGGCGGGGAGCTGTTTTTT. The chain recombines TRBV18 with TRBJ2-2; D not resolved. V lost 0 bases, J lost 7 bases, and 12 bases lay in between. This CDR3 has 15 residues. The V gene's germline CDR1 is KGHSH and CDR2 LQKENI.

The genes are TRBV5-4 and TRBJ1-4; D is perhaps TRBD1 (6 bases). Deletions cut 2 bases from V and 0 bases from J, with 14 bases between. CDR1 is SGHNT and CDR2 is YYREEE in the germline V gene (reference sequence). The CDR3 extends over 17 amino acids. The CDR3 sequence is CASSLIGRGSTNEKLFF. The CDR3 DNA is TGTGCCAGCAGCTTAATCGGCAGGGGCTCAACTAATGAAAAACTGTTTTTT.

The chain has TRBV5-1 and TRBJ2-7; TRBD1 matches at 7 bases. The CDR3 is made up of 15 amino acids. The germline V gene has CDR1 SGHRS and CDR2 YFSETQ. The V and J ends lost 0 bases and 0 bases, in that order; junction bases with no gene match: 3. The CDR3 DNA is TGCGCCAGCAGCTTGGAAGGACAGGACTCCTACGAGCAGTACTTC. It encodes CASSLEGQDSYEQYF.

V gene TRBV30 combines with J gene TRBJ1-3, with D uncertain. Trimming removed 5 bases at V and 9 bases at J, with 11 bases between. Germline CDR1 GTSNPN, CDR2 SVGIG (reference sequence). There are 11 residues in the CDR3. CDR3 DNA: TGTGCCTGGGCGCCAGGAGGCACCATATATTTT. Amino acid sequence: CAWAPGGTIYF.